A single sample gave rise to the 5 T cell receptor beta chains below, sequenced in a study of siplizumab effects on memory and regulatory T cells. Using immunoSEQ multiplex PCR, the repertoire was profiled, and TCRdb retains in-frame clones only, with some absent. The sample has more than 60,000 clones; 85% to 95% are singletons. Sequences were obtained from CD8+ T cells sorted from blood. The receptors stem from a human donor in good health.

This chain links TRBV28 with TRBJ1-4, with D possibly matching TRBD1 (6 bases). Trimming stripped 1 base from V and 5 bases from J, with 8 bases between. The CDR3 is 14 amino acids. Per the germline V gene, CDR1 is MDHEN and CDR2 is SYDVKM. The CDR3, as DNA: TGTGCCAGCAGTTTATTTAGGGGGAATGAAAAACTGTTTTTT. Translated: CASSLFRGNEKLFF.

The gene calls are TRBV5-6 and TRBJ2-7, with TRBD1 matching over 7 bases. Germline-derived CDR1 and CDR2 are SGHDT and YYEEEE. V lost 1 base and J lost 0; bases outside the gene matches: 13. CDR3 size: 18 residues. The CDR3 DNA reads TGTGCCAGCAGCTTGACTCAAATGGTGGGGACAGCCTCCTACGAGCAGTACTTC. As protein: CASSLTQMVGTASYEQYF. Together with reference TRBV5-6 and TRBJ2-7, the CDR3 gives the full variable domain: DAGVTQSPTHLIKTRGQQVTLRCSPKSGHDTVSWYQQALGQGPQFIFQYYEEEERQRGNFPDRFSGHQFPNYSSELNVNALLLGDSALYLCASSLTQMVGTASYEQYFGPGTRLTVT.

This rearrangement joins TRBV7-7 to TRBJ2-7, with TRBD1 matching over 8 bases. CDR1 is SSHAT and CDR2 is FNYEAQ in the germline V gene (reference sequence). V was pared by 3 bases and J by 5 bases, with 9 bases of the junction left unmatched. The CDR3 totals 15 residues. The CDR3 here is CASSFSNRGTDEQYF. CDR3 coding DNA: TGTGCCAGCAGCTTTAGTAACAGGGGGACCGACGAGCAGTACTTC.

The CDR3 here is CASSLVRDSSGNTIYF. For the CDR3, the DNA is TGTGCCAGCAGCTTAGTCCGGGACAGCTCTGGAAACACCATATATTTT. The V gene is TRBV7-9, the J gene TRBJ1-3, with 7 positions matching TRBD1. CDR1 is SEHNR, CDR2 FQNEAQ, per germline (reference sequence). The CDR3 has 16 amino acids. V lost 1 base to trimming and J lost 0 bases; unmatched junction nucleotides: 3.

This chain links TRBV6-1 with TRBJ1-5; D might be TRBD1 (5 bases). Looked up from germline, CDR1 is MNHNS and CDR2 is SASEGT. Trimming pared 10 bases from V and 6 bases from J, leaving 16 bases between. CDR3 size: 13 residues. The CDR3 protein is CANWDGSGQPQHF. In DNA, the CDR3 is TGTGCCAACTGGGACGGGTCGGGTCAGCCCCAGCATTTT.